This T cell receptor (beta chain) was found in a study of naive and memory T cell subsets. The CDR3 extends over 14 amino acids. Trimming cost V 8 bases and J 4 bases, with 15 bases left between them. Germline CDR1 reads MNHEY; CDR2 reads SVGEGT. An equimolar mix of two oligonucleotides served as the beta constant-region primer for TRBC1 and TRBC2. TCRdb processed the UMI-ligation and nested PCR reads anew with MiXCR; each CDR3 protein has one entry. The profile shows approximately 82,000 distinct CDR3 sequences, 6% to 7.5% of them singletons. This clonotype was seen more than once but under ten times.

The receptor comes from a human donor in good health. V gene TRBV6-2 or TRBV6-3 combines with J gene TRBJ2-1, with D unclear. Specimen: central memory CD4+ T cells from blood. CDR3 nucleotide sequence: TGTGCCAGCCTTAGTGGCGGTCGGTACAATGAGCAGTTCTTC. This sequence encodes CASLSGGRYNEQFF.